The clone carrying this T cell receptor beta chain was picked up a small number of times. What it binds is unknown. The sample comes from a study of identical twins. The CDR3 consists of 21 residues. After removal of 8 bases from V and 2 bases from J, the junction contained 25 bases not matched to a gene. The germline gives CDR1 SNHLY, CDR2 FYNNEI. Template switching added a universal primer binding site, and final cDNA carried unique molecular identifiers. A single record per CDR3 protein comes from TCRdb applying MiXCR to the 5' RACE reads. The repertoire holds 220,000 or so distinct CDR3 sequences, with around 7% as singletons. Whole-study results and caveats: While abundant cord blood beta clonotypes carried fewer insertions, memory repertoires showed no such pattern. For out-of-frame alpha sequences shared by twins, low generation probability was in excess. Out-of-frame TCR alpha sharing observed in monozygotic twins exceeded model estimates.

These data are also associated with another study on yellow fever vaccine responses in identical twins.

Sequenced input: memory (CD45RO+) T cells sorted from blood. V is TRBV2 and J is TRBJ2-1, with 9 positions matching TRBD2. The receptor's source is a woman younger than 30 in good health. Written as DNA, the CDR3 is TGTGCCAGCCGGGATTACAGTCTTCCTCGGCCCGGGACTAGCCCCTACAATGAGCAGTTCTTC. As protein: CASRDYSLPRPGTSPYNEQFF.